The clone carrying this TCR beta chain was counted a few times. The source of the sample is a study of T-cell reconstitution after alpha-beta-depleted transplantation in children. Unique molecular identifiers were incorporated during preparation of the TCRbeta library. TCRdb independently ran MiXCR on the PCR reads; one entry per CDR3 protein. The sample consists of more than 550,000 distinct CDR3 sequences, more than 9% of them appearing once. Between the trimmed V and J ends, which lost 4 bases and 6 bases, there was a span of 16 bases. The CDR3 has 15 residues. Germline-derived CDR1 and CDR2 are ENHRY and SYGVKD.

The source is a human donor who donated a stem cell graft to a child with acute myeloid leukemia. The sequencing here drew on PBMCs from the stem cell graft donor, taken from the stem cell graft. The rearrangement joins TRBV10-3 to TRBJ2-1; either TRBD1 or TRBD2 may fit D (5 bases each). CDR3: CAISVPGTVGNEQFF. In DNA, the CDR3 is TGTGCCATCAGTGTACCCGGGACGGTCGGCAATGAGCAGTTCTTC.